One sample yielded the 3 T cell receptor beta chains listed below, sequenced in a study of blood T cell repertoires in COVID-19 (dated by TCRdb to 2018 to 2021). The method behind the library was the immunoSEQ multiplex PCR assay. What TCRdb holds here is the immuneACCESS table cut down to in-frame rearrangements. Part of the clones is not present; checked against another copy, under half of the missing clones reflect an unresolved V gene, and the others are unexplained. The sample data list 200,000 to 250,000 clones, and under 90% of these were observed just once. The ten largest clonotypes hold 4.8% of the sample. The sample taken for sequencing was PBMCs or T cells enriched from blood (not recorded which). These receptors all come from a woman aged 45-65 years who had been exposed to COVID-19.

V usage is TRBV19 and J usage is TRBJ1-3, with D possibly matching TRBD1 (5 bases). V was shortened by 7 bases and J by 4 bases, with 14 bases between the two germline ends. The CDR3 totals 14 residues. CDR1 and CDR2 (germline): LNHDA, SQIVND (reference sequence). The CDR3 DNA is TGTGCCAGTAACCCAGGGCATACCGGAAACACCATATATTTT. It encodes CASNPGHTGNTIYF.

A single count supports this clone. This chain uses TRBV19 with TRBJ1-1, with D hard to call. The CDR3 spans 12 residues. V was pared by 6 bases and J by 1 base, with 6 bases between. The V gene's germline CDR1 is LNHDA and CDR2 SQIVND (reference sequence). The CDR3 DNA reads TGTGCCAGTAGAAACGGGAACACTGAAGCTTTCTTT. Amino acids: CASRNGNTEAFF.

The chain has TRBV12-3 or TRBV12-4 and TRBJ2-1, with 8 positions matching TRBD2. V gave up 3 bases and J gave up 16 bases; unmatched junction bases: 8. CDR3 length: 12 residues. CDR3 region: CASSFDHGGAFF. The CDR3 DNA reads as TGTGCCAGCAGTTTCGATCACGGGGGGGCATTCTTC.